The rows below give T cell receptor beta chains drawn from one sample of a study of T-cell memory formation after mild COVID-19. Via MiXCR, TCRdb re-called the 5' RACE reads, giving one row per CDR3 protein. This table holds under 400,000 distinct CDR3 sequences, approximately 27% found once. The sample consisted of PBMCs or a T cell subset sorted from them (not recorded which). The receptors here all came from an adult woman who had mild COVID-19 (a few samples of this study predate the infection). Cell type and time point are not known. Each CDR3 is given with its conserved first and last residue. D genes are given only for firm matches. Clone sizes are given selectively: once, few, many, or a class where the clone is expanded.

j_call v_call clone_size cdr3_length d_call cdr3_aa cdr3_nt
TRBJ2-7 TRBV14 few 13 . CASSQAAGYEQYF TGTGCCAGCAGCCAAGCAGCCGGCTACGAGCAGTACTTC
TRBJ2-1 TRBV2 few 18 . CASSEEGRGLATYNEQFF TGTGCCAGCAGTGAGGAGGGGCGTGGGCTAGCAACGTACAATGAGCAGTTCTTC
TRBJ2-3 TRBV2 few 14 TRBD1 CASSRTGGGDTQYF TGTGCCAGCAGCCGGACAGGGGGGGGAGATACGCAGTATTTT
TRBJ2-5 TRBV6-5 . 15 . CASSYQRGVQETQYF TGTGCCAGCAGTTACCAGCGCGGGGTCCAAGAGACCCAGTACTTC
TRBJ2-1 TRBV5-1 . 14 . CASSLEGSYNEQFF TGCGCCAGCAGCTTGGAGGGGTCCTACAATGAGCAGTTCTTC
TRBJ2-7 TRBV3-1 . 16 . CASSLGTGQNSYEQYF TGTGCCAGCAGCCTAGGGACCGGACAGAACTCCTACGAGCAGTACTTC
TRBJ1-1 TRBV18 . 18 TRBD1 CASSPPQGGVGMNTEAFF TGTGCCAGCTCACCACCCCAGGGGGGGGTGGGGATGAACACTGAAGCTTTCTTT
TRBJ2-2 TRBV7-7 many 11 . CASPNTGELFF TGTGCTAGCCCGAACACCGGGGAGCTGTTTTTT
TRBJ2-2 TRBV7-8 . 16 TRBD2 CASSGLSGGSTGELFF TGTGCCAGCAGCGGTCTGTCGGGGGGAAGCACCGGGGAGCTGTTTTTT
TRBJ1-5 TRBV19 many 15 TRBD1 CASSTDRGSTQPQHF TGTGCCAGTAGTACGGACAGGGGAAGTACTCAGCCCCAGCATTTT
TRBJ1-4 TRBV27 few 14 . CASSARDGNEKLFF TGTGCCAGCAGTGCAAGGGACGGGAATGAAAAACTGTTTTTT
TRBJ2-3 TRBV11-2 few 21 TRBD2 CASGLALSGTSGSPSTDTQYF TGTGCCAGCGGGCTCGCGCTAAGTGGGACTAGCGGGTCACCTAGCACAGATACGCAGTATTTT
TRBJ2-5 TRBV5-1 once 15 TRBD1 CASSVGQGLSETQYF TGCGCCAGCAGCGTGGGACAGGGGTTGTCAGAGACCCAGTACTTC
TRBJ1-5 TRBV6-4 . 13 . CASSDSPFQPQHF TGTGCCAGCAGTGACTCTCCATTCCAGCCCCAGCATTTT
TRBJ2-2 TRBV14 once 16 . CASSQLHSTNTGELFF TGTGCCAGCAGCCAACTTCACAGTACGAACACCGGGGAGCTGTTTTTT
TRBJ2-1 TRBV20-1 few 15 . CSARGVGSSYNEQFF TGCAGTGCTAGAGGGGTGGGGAGCTCCTACAATGAGCAGTTCTTC